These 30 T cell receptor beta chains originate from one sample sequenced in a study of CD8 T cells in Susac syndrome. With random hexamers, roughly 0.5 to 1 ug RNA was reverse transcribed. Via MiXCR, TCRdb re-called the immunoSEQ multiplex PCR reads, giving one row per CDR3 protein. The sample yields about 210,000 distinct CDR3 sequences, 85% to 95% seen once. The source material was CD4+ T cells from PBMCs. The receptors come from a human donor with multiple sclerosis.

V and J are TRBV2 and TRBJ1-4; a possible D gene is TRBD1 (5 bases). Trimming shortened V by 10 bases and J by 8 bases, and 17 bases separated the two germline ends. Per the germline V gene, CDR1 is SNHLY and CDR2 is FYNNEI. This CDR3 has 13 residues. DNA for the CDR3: TGTGCCACCCAGGGAATAGGATTGGAAAAACTGTTTTTT. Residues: CATQGIGLEKLFF.

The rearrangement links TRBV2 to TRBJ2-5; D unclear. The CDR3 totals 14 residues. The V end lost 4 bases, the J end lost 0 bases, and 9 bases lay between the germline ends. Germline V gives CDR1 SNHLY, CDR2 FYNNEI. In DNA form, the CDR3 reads TGTGCCAGCAGTGCTCGACACGACCAAGAGACCCAGTACTTC. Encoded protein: CASSARHDQETQYF.

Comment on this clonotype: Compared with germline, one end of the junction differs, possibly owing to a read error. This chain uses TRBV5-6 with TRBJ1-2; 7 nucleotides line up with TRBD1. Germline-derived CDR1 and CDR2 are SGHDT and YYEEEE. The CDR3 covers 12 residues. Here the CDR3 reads CASSGRGTAPIF. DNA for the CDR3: TGTGCCAGCAGCGGAAGGGGGACAGCGCCCATCTTC. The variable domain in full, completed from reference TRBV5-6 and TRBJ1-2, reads DAGVTQSPTHLIKTRGQQVTLRCSPKSGHDTVSWYQQALGQGPQFIFQYYEEEERQRGNFPDRFSGHQFPNYSSELNVNALLLGDSALYLCASSGRGTAPIFGSGTRLTVV.

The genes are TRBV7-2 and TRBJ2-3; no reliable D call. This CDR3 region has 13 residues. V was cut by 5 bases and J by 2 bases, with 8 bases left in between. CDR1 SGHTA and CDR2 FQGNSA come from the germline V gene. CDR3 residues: CASSAQITDTQYF. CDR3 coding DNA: TGTGCCAGCAGCGCCCAAATCACAGATACGCAGTATTTT. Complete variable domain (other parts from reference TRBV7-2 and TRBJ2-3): GAGVSQSPSNKVTEKGKDVELRCDPISGHTALYWYRQSLGQGLEFLIYFQGNSAPDKSGLPSDRFSAERTGGSVSTLTIQRTQQEDSAVYLCASSAQITDTQYFGPGTRLTVL.

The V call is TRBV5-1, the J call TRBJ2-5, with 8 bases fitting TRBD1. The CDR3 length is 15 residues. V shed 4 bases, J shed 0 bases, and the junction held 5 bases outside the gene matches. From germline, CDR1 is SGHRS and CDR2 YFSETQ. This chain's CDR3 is CASSGRDRNQETQYF. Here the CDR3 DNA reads TGCGCCAGCAGCGGCCGGGACAGGAACCAAGAGACCCAGTACTTC.

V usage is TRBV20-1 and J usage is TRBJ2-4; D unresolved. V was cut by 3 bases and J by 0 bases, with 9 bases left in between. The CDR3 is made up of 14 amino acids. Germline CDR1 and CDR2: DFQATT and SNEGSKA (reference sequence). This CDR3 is CSASGTLAKNIQYF. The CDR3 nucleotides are TGCAGTGCTAGCGGAACCCTAGCCAAAAACATTCAGTACTTC.

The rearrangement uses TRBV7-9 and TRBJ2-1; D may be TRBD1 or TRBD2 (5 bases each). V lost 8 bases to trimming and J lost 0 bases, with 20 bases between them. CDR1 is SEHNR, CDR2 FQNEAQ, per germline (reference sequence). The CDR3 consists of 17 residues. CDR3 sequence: CASHLAPPGASYNEQFF. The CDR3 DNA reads TGTGCCAGCCACCTAGCCCCCCCCGGGGCCTCCTACAATGAGCAGTTCTTC.

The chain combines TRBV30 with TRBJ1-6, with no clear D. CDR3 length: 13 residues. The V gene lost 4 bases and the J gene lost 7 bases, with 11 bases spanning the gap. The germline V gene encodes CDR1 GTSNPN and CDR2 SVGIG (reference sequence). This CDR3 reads CAWIGSGNSPLHF. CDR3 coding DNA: TGTGCCTGGATAGGTTCGGGGAATTCACCCCTCCACTTT. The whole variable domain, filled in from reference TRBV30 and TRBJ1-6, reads SQTIHQWPATLVQPVGSPLSLECTVEGTSNPNLYWYRQAAGRGLQLLFYSVGIGQISSEVPQNLSASRPQDRQFILSSKKLLLSDSGFYLCAWIGSGNSPLHFGNGTRLTVT.

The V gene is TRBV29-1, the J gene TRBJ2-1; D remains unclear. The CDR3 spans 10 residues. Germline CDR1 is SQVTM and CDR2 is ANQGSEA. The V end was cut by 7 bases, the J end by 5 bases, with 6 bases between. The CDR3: CSAGNNEQFF. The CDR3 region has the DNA TGCAGCGCAGGAAACAATGAGCAGTTCTTC.

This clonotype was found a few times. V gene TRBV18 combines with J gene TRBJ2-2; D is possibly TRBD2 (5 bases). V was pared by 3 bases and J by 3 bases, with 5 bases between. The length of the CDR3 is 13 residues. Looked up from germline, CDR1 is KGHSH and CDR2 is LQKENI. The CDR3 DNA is TGTGCCAGCTCACCGAGGGACACCGGGGAGCTGTTTTTT. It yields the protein CASSPRDTGELFF.

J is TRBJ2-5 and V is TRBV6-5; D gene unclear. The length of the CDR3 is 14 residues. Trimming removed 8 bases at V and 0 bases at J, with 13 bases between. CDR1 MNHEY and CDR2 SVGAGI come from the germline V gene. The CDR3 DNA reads TGTGCCAGCTCCCTGTCTCTAAACCAAGAGACCCAGTACTTC. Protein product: CASSLSLNQETQYF.

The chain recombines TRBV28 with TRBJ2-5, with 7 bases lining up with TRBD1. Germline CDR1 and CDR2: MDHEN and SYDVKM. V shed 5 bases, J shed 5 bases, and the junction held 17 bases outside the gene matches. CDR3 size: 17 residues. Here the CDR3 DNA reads TGTGCCAGCAGTCTCACAGGCCCTAGGGGGCTGGGGGAGACCCAGTACTTC. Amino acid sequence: CASSLTGPRGLGETQYF.

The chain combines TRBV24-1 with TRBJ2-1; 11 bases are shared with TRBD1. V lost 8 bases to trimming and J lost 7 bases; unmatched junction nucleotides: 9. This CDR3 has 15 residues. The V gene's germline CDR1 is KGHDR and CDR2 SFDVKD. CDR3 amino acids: CATMEGTGGRNEQFF. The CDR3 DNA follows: TGTGCCACCATGGAGGGGACAGGGGGGCGAAATGAGCAGTTCTTC.

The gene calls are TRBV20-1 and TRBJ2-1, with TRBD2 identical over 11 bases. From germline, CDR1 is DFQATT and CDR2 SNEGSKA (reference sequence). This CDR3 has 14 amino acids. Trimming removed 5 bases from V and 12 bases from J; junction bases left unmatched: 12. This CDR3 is CSASSGGPLGGQFF. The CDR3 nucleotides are TGCAGTGCTTCTAGCGGGGGGCCCCTTGGCGGGCAGTTCTTC.

The chain's CDR3 is CASSPMGGTEAFF. The DNA of the CDR3 is TGTGCCAGCAGTCCCATGGGGGGGACTGAAGCTTTCTTT. V is TRBV6-2 or TRBV6-3 and J is TRBJ1-1; perhaps TRBD1 as D (5 bases). Germline V lookup: CDR1 MNHEY, CDR2 SVGEGT. The CDR3 totals 13 residues. Trimming left V 5 bases short and J 5 bases short, with 12 bases between.

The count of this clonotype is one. The DNA of the CDR3 is TGTGCCAGCAGCCTTACGGGGGAGACCCAGTACTTC. Translating it yields CASSLTGETQYF. V gene TRBV12-3 or TRBV12-4 combines with J gene TRBJ2-5, with TRBD2 as a possible D gene (5 bases). V was trimmed by 6 bases and J by 5 bases, leaving 10 bases between them. The CDR3 is 12 residues long.

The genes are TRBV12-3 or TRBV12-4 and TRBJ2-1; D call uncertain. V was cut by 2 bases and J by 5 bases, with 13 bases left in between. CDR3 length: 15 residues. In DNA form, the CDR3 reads TGTGCCAGCAGTTTAAGGACGCAAGATCACAATGAGCAGTTCTTC. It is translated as CASSLRTQDHNEQFF.

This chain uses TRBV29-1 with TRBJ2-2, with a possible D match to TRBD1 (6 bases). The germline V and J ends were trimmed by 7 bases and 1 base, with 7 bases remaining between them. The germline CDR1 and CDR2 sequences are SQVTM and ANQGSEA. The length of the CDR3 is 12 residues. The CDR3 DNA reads TGCAGCGGGACAGTGAACACCGGGGAGCTGTTTTTT. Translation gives CSGTVNTGELFF.

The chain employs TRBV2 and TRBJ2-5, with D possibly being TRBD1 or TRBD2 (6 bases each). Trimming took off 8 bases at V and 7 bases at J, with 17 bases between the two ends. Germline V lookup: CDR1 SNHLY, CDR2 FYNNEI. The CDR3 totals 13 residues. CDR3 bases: TGTGCCAGCGACTGGGGGGCTTCCCCGACCCAGTACTTC. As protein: CASDWGASPTQYF.

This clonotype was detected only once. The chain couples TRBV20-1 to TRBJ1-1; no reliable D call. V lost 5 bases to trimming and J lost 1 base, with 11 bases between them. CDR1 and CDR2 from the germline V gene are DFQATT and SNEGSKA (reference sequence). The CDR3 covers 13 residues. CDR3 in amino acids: CSAQTSGNTEAFF. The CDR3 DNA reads TGCAGTGCTCAGACATCGGGGAACACTGAAGCTTTCTTT.

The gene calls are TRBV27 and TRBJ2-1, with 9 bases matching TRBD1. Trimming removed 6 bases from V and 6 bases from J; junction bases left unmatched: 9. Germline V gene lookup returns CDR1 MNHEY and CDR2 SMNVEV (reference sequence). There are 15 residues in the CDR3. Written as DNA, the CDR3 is TGTGCCAGCAGCCTTACAGGGGGCGTCCTCAATGAGCAGTTCTTC. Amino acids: CASSLTGGVLNEQFF.

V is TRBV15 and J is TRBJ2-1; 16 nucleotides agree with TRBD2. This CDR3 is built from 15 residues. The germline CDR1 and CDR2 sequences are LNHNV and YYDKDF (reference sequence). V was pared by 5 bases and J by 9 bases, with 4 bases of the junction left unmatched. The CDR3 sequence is CATSPGTSGRGEQFF. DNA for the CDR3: TGTGCCACCAGCCCCGGGACTAGCGGGAGGGGTGAGCAGTTCTTC.

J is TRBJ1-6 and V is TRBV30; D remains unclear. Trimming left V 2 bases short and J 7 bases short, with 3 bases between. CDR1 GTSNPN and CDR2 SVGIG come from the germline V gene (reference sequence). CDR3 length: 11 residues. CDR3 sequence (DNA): TGTGCCTGGAGTCTGAATTCACCCCTCCACTTT. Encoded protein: CAWSLNSPLHF.

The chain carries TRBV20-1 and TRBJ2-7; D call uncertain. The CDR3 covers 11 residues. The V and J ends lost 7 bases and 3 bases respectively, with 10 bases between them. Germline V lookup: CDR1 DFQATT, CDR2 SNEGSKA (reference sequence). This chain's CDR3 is CSGSDRYEQYF. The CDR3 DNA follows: TGCAGTGGCTCGGACCGCTACGAGCAGTACTTC.

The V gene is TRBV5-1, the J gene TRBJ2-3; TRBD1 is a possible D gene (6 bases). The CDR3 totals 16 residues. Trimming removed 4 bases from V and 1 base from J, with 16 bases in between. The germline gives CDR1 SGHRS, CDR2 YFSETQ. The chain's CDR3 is CASSGTGNGGTDTQYF. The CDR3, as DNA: TGCGCCAGCAGCGGTACAGGGAATGGCGGCACAGATACGCAGTATTTT.

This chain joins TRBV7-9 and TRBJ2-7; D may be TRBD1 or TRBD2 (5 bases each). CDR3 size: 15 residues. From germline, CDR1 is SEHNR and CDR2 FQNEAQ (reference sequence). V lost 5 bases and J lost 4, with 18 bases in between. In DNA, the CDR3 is TGTGCCAGCAGCCCCGGGACCGGGGCCTGGTACGAGCAGTACTTC. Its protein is CASSPGTGAWYEQYF.

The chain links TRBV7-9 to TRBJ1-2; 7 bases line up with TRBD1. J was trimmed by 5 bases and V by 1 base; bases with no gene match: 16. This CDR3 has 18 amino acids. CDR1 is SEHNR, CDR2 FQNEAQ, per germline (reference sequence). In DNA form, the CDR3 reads TGTGCCAGCAGCTTAGTAGGGCGACAGGGTTCGCGCCCATATGGCTACACCTTC. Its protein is CASSLVGRQGSRPYGYTF.

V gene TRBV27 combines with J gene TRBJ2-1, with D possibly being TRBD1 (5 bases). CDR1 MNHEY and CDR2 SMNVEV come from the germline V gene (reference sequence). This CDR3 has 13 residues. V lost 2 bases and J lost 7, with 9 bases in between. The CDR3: CASSLIGENEQFF. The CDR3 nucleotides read TGTGCCAGCAGTTTAATAGGGGAAAATGAGCAGTTCTTC.

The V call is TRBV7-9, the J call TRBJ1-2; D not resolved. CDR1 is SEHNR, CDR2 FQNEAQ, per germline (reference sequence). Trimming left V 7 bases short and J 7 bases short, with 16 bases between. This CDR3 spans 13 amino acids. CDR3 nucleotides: TGTGCCAGCACTAAGGAACACCTCCCTGGCTACACCTTC. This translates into CASTKEHLPGYTF.

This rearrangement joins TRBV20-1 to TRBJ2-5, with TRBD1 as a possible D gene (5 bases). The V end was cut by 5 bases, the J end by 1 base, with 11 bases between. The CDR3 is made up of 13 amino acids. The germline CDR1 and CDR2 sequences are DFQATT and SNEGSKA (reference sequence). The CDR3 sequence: CSALTGAQETQYF. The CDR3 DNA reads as TGCAGTGCTTTGACTGGGGCCCAAGAGACCCAGTACTTC.